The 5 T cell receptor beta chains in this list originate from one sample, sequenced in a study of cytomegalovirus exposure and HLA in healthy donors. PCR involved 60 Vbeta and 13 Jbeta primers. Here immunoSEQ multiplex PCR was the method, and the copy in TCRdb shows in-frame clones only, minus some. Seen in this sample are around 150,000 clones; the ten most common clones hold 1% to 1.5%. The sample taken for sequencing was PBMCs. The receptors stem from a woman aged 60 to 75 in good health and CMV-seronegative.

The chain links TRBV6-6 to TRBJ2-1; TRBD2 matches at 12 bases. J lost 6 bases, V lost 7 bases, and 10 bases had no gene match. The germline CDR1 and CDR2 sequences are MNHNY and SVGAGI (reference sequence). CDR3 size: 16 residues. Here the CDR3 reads CASMTSGRFSPNEQFF. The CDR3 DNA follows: TGTGCCAGCATGACTAGCGGGAGATTCTCTCCCAATGAGCAGTTCTTC.

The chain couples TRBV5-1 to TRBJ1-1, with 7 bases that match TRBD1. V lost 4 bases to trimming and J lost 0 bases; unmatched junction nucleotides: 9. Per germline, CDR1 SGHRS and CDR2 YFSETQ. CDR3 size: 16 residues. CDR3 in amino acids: CASSIPGQLMNTEAFF. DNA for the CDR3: TGCGCCAGCAGCATACCGGGACAGCTAATGAACACTGAAGCTTTCTTT.

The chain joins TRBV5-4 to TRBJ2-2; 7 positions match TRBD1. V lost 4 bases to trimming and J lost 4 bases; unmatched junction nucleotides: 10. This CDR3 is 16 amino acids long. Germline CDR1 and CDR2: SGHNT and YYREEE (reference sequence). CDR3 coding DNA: TGTGCCAGCAGCGCACAGGGGCAGACACCCACCGGGGAGCTGTTTTTT. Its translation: CASSAQGQTPTGELFF.

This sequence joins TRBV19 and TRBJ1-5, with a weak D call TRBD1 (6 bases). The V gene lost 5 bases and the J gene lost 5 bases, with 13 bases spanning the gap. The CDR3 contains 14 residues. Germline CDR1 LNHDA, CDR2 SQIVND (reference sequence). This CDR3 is CASSWTPGDQPQHF. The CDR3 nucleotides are TGTGCCAGTAGTTGGACACCAGGGGATCAGCCCCAGCATTTT.

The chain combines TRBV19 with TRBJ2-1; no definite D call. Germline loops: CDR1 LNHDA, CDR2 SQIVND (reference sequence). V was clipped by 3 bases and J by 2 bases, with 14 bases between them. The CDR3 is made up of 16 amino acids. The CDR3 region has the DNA TGTGCCAGTAGTATGGAAATCCAGACAACCTACAATGAGCAGTTCTTC. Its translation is CASSMEIQTTYNEQFF. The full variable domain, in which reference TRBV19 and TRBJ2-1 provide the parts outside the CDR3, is DGGITQSPKYLFRKEGQNVTLSCEQNLNHDAMYWYRQDPGQGLRLIYYSQIVNDFQKGDIAEGYSVSREKKESFPLTVTSAQKNPTAFYLCASSMEIQTTYNEQFFGPGTRLTVL.